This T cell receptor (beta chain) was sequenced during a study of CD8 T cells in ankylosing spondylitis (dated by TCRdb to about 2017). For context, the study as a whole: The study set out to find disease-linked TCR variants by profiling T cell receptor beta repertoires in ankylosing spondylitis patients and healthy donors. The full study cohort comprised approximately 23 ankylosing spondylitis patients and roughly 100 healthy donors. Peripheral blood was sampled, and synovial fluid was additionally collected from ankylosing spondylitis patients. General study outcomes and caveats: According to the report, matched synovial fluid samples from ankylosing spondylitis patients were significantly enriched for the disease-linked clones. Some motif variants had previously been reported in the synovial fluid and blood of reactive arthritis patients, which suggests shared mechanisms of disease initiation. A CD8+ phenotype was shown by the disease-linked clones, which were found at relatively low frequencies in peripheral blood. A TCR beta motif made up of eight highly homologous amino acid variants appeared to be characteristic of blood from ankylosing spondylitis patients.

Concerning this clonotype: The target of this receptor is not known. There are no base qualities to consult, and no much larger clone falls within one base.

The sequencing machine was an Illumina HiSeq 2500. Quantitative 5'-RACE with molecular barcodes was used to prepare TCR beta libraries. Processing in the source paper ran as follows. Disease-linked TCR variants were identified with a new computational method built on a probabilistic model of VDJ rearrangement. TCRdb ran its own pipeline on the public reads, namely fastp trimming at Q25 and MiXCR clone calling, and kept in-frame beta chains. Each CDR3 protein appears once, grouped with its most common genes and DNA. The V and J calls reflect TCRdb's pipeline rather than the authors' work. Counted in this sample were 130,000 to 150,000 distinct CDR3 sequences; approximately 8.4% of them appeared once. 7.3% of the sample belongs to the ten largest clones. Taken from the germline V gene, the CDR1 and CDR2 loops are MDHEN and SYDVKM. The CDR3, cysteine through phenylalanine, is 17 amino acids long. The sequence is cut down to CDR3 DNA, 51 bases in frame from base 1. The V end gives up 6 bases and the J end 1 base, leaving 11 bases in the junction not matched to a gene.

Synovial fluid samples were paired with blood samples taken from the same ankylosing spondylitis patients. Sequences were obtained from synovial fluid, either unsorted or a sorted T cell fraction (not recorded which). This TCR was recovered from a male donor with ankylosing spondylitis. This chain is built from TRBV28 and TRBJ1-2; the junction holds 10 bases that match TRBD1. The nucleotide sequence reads TGTGCCAGCAGCAAACCGGGACAGGGGCCTATTAACTATGGCTACACCTTC. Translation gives CASSKPGQGPINYGYTF.